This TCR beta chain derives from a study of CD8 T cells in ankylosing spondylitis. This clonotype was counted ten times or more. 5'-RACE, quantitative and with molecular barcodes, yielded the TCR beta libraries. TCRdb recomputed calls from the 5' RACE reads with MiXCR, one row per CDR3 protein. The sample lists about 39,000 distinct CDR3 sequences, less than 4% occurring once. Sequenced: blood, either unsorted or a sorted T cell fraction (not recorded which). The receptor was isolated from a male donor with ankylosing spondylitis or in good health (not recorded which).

The CDR3 sequence: CASSVETYNEQFF. The DNA for the CDR3 is TGTGCCAGCAGCGTTGAAACTTACAATGAGCAGTTCTTC. The V call is TRBV9, the J call TRBJ2-1, with D uncertain. The germline gives CDR1 SGDLS, CDR2 YYNGEE. V lost 2 bases, J lost 4 bases, and 7 bases lay in between. The length of the CDR3 is 13 residues.